This T cell receptor (beta chain) stems from a study of T cells in Graves' hyperthyroidism and ophthalmopathy. On this clonotype itself: Its antigen is not known.

The CDR3 covers 17 residues. CDR1 and CDR2 from the germline V gene are MNHNS and SASEGT. Germline trimming cut 5 bases from V and 5 bases from J; bases unmatched to any gene: 14. Subjects aged 18 to 65 presented with newly diagnosed hyperthyroidism of less than 2 months' duration. TCR beta CDR3 region amplification was performed from RNA transcripts. HTBI primers were used for first-round RT-PCR of the TCR CDR3. One entry per CDR3 protein, called by TCRdb with MiXCR from the multiplex PCR reads. This table holds about 400,000 distinct CDR3 sequences, 20% to 25% found once. Whole-study results and caveats: Progression to ophthalmopathy was predicted a median of 6.5 months early.

The sample consisted of blood. The chain employs TRBV6-1 and TRBJ2-7; the match to TRBD2 covers 11 bases. This clonotype was sampled from a man over 45 with Graves' hyperthyroidism. The DNA of the CDR3 is TGTGCCAGCAGTACCCGACAGGGAACTAGCGGGAGCCACGAGCAGTACTTC. Its protein product is CASSTRQGTSGSHEQYF.